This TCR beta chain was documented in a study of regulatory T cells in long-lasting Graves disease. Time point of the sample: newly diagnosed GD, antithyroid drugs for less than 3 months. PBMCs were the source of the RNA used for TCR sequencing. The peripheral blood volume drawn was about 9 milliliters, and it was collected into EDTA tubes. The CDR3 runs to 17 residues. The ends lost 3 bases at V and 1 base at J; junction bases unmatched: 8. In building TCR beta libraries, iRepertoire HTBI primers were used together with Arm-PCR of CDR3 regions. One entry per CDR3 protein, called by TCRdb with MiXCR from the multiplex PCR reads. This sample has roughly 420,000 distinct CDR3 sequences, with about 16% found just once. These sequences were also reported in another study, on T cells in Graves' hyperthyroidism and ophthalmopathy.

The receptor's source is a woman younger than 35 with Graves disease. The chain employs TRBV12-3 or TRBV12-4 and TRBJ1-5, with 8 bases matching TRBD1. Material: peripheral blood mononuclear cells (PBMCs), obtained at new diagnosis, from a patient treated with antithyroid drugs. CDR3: CASSLGIGTGSNQPQHF. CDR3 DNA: TGTGCCAGCAGTTTGGGGATCGGGACAGGCAGCAATCAGCCCCAGCATTTT.